The 24 T cell receptor beta chains below were found in one sample sequenced in a study of T cell responses to AZD1222 COVID-19 vaccine. Here immunoSEQ multiplex PCR was the method, and the copy in TCRdb shows in-frame clones only, minus some. This table holds 150,000 to 200,000 clones, roughly nine tenths found once. The material was peripheral blood, obtained 28 days after the second AZD1222 dose. The source of these receptors is an adult who received the AZD1222 COVID-19 vaccine.

V is TRBV19 and J is TRBJ1-6; no clear D. Germline lookup yields CDR1 LNHDA and CDR2 SQIVND (reference sequence). Trimming cost V 6 bases and J 1 base, with 4 bases left between them. The CDR3 covers 13 residues. The CDR3 DNA sequence: TGTGCCAGTAGGGAGTCCTATAATTCACCCCTCCACTTT. It is translated as CASRESYNSPLHF.

The V and J genes are TRBV5-8 and TRBJ1-2; a weak D match, TRBD1 (6 bases). The CDR3 consists of 18 residues. V lost 2 bases, J lost 4 bases, and 24 bases lay in between. Germline V gene sequence: CDR1 SGHTS, CDR2 YDEGEE. CDR3 loop: CASSFLPTDLTGIYGYTF. CDR3 DNA sequence: TGTGCCAGCAGCTTTCTGCCTACTGACCTTACAGGGATCTATGGCTACACCTTC. The variable domain in full, with the rest retrieved from reference TRBV5-8 and TRBJ1-2, is EAGVTQSPTHLIKTRGQQATLRCSPISGHTSVYWYQQALGLGLQFLLWYDEGEERNRGNFPPRFSGRQFPNYSSELNVNALELEDSALYLCASSFLPTDLTGIYGYTFGSGTRLTVV.

The J gene is TRBJ2-1, the V gene TRBV19, with 7 bases aligning to TRBD2. Germline trimming cut 6 bases from V and 5 bases from J; bases unmatched to any gene: 10. This CDR3 spans 15 amino acids. Germline V gene sequence: CDR1 LNHDA, CDR2 SQIVND (reference sequence). CDR3 protein: CASRAPGGAHNEQFF. In DNA, the CDR3 is TGTGCCAGTAGAGCCCCGGGAGGCGCCCACAATGAGCAGTTCTTC.

The chain recombines TRBV6-5 with TRBJ1-1; weak D call: TRBD1 (5 bases). CDR3 length: 16 amino acids. V lost 4 bases to trimming and J lost 1 base, with 16 bases between them. Germline CDR1 reads MNHEY; CDR2 reads SVGAGI. CDR3 residues: CASSSSTPTGNTEAFF. The CDR3 coding sequence is TGTGCCAGCAGTTCCAGTACCCCCACAGGGAACACTGAAGCTTTCTTT.

This clone was detected once. The chain couples TRBV30 to TRBJ2-3; 10 bases are shared with TRBD2. Unmatched junction bases numbered 8, after V lost 2 bases and J lost 9 bases. The germline V gene has CDR1 GTSNPN and CDR2 SVGIG (reference sequence). The CDR3 sequence is 14 residues long. The CDR3 nucleotides read TGTGCCTGGAGTCCCAGTAGCGGGAGGAGGACGCAGTATTTT. It encodes CAWSPSSGRRTQYF.

This chain links TRBV3-1 (or the pseudogene TRBV3-2) with TRBJ1-5; D uncertain. Looked up from germline, CDR1 is LGHDT and CDR2 is YNNKEL (reference sequence). This CDR3 spans 12 amino acids. Trimming cost V 3 bases and J 9 bases, with 9 bases left between them. Here the CDR3 reads CASSQGRTPQHF. The CDR3 bases are TGTGCCAGCAGCCAGGGGAGGACGCCCCAGCATTTT.

The gene calls are TRBV7-2 and TRBJ2-3, with 11 bases fitting TRBD2. From germline, CDR1 is SGHTA and CDR2 FQGNSA. With 5 bases clipped from V and 9 bases from J, the junction kept 7 bases outside the gene matches. The CDR3 has 14 amino acids. CDR3 loop: CASSPGLAGATQYF. CDR3 DNA: TGTGCCAGCAGCCCAGGACTAGCGGGCGCCACGCAGTATTTT. The whole variable domain, remainder taken from reference TRBV7-2 and TRBJ2-3, is GAGVSQSPSNKVTEKGKDVELRCDPISGHTALYWYRQSLGQGLEFLIYFQGNSAPDKSGLPSDRFSAERTGGSVSTLTIQRTQQEDSAVYLCASSPGLAGATQYFGPGTRLTVL.

This chain links TRBV5-4 with TRBJ2-6; D ambiguous. The CDR3 has 11 amino acids. V was clipped by 3 bases and J by 17 bases, with 12 bases between them. CDR1 and CDR2 (germline): SGHNT, YYREEE (reference sequence). The CDR3 nucleotides read TGTGCCAGCAGCTCCACGTCTGTGTTGACTTTC. It yields the protein CASSSTSVLTF.

The rearrangement joins TRBV28 to TRBJ2-1; 9 bases fit TRBD2. V shed 5 bases and J 4 bases; nucleotides not matched to a gene: 9. Germline V lookup: CDR1 MDHEN, CDR2 SYDVKM. The CDR3 extends over 16 amino acids. CDR3 in DNA: TGTGCCAGCAGTCCGGCTAGCGGGATAGGGTACAATGAGCAGTTCTTC. It translates to CASSPASGIGYNEQFF.

This clone was seen just once. V gene TRBV25-1 combines with J gene TRBJ2-4, with 9 bases that match TRBD1. The trim removed 2 bases at V and 9 bases at J, leaving 2 bases unmatched. Germline CDR1 MGHDK, CDR2 SYGVNS. The CDR3 is 13 amino acids. The CDR3 nucleotides read TGTGCCAGCAGTGAACAGGGACAGGGCATTCAGTACTTC. Translating it yields CASSEQGQGIQYF.

V and J are TRBV2 and TRBJ2-3; D perhaps matches TRBD2 (6 bases). The CDR3 is 17 residues long. Germline lookup yields CDR1 SNHLY and CDR2 FYNNEI. V gave up 7 bases and J gave up 4 bases, with 24 bases separating them. For the CDR3, the DNA is TGTGCCAGCATTATTGAAGGACTACCGCTCAGCCCAGATACGCAGTATTTT. Translating gives CASIIEGLPLSPDTQYF.

This clone has more than one count but fewer than ten. This chain links TRBV2 with TRBJ1-2, with D possibly being TRBD1 (6 bases). The CDR3 runs 16 residues. V was trimmed by 5 bases and J by 0 bases, leaving 16 bases between them. Germline V gene sequence: CDR1 SNHLY, CDR2 FYNNEI. CDR3 nucleotide sequence: TGTGCCAGCAGTCTCGGGGGCAGGGAGGCTAACTATGGCTACACCTTC. Protein: CASSLGGREANYGYTF.

V usage is TRBV5-6 and J usage is TRBJ1-1, with TRBD1 matching over 9 bases. From germline, CDR1 is SGHDT and CDR2 YYEEEE. Trimming removed 0 bases from V and 1 base from J; junction bases left unmatched: 7. This CDR3 has 17 amino acids. The CDR3 protein is CASSLGTGALGNTEAFF. CDR3 DNA sequence: TGTGCCAGCAGCTTGGGGACAGGGGCCCTTGGGAACACTGAAGCTTTCTTT.

This clone was observed once. The gene calls are TRBV6-5 and TRBJ1-1; weak D call: TRBD1 (6 bases). The germline V and J ends were trimmed by 6 bases and 6 bases, with 17 bases remaining between them. CDR1 is MNHEY and CDR2 is SVGAGI in the germline V gene. The CDR3 contains 14 residues. CDR3 sequence: CASRNPGDGPEAFF. In DNA, the CDR3 is TGTGCCAGCAGAAATCCAGGGGACGGACCTGAAGCTTTCTTT.

This rearrangement joins TRBV19 to TRBJ1-1; TRBD1 matches 7 bases. V lost 5 bases, J lost 7 bases, and 13 bases stayed unmatched. Germline V gives CDR1 LNHDA, CDR2 SQIVND (reference sequence). The CDR3 runs to 15 residues. The CDR3 spells CASSPHRGRSYEAFF. The CDR3 nucleotides are TGTGCCAGTAGTCCCCACAGGGGAAGGAGTTATGAAGCTTTCTTT.

The V and J genes are TRBV7-3 and TRBJ2-1; D uncertain. Germline V CDR1 and CDR2: SGHTA, FQGTGA. The CDR3 spans 17 residues. Trimming pared 4 bases from V and 6 bases from J, leaving 22 bases between. The CDR3 loop reads CASSSIDSRVRGNEQFF. CDR3 nucleotide sequence: TGTGCCAGCAGCTCCATCGATTCCAGAGTAAGAGGCAATGAGCAGTTCTTC.

The CDR3 sequence is CASSLDARVNSPLHF. CDR3 bases: TGTGCCAGCAGCTTAGACGCACGCGTTAATTCACCCCTCCACTTT. The chain links TRBV7-2 to TRBJ1-6, with unresolved D. Per germline, CDR1 SGHTA and CDR2 FQGNSA. The CDR3 loop spans 15 amino acids. The V end was cut by 1 base, the J end by 6 bases, with 10 bases between.

The V and J genes are TRBV3-1 (or the pseudogene TRBV3-2) and TRBJ1-1, with TRBD1 matching 9 bases. Germline V CDR1 and CDR2: LGHDT, YNNKEL (reference sequence). The CDR3 consists of 15 residues. V was clipped by 4 bases and J by 4 bases; unmatched bases: 7. CDR3 nucleotides: TGTGCCAGCAGCCTAGCGGACAGGGGAGGCACTGAAGCTTTCTTT. Amino acids: CASSLADRGGTEAFF.

CDR3 in DNA: TGTGCCAGCACAGGGGCGGGGTACGAGCAGTACTTC. Translating gives CASTGAGYEQYF. The chain employs TRBV27 and TRBJ2-7; TRBD1 or TRBD2 may be the D gene (6 bases each). The V gene lost 7 bases and the J gene lost 4 bases, with 11 bases spanning the gap. From germline, CDR1 is MNHEY and CDR2 SMNVEV (reference sequence). The CDR3 totals 12 residues.

The chain employs TRBV3-1 (or the pseudogene TRBV3-2) and TRBJ2-7; 10 positions agree with TRBD2. Germline V gene lookup returns CDR1 LGHDT and CDR2 YNNKEL (reference sequence). The CDR3 is 15 amino acids. V gave up 2 bases and J gave up 2 bases; unmatched junction bases: 3. CDR3 sequence reads: CASSQQRGGAYEQYF. The CDR3 nucleotides are TGTGCCAGCAGCCAACAGCGGGGGGGAGCCTACGAGCAGTACTTC.

V and J are TRBV29-1 and TRBJ2-1; D is perhaps TRBD2 (5 bases). V was cut by 6 bases and J by 7 bases, with 22 bases left in between. CDR3 length equals 15 residues. Germline lookup yields CDR1 SQVTM and CDR2 ANQGSEA. CDR3: CSVGPTDIRGNEQFF. The CDR3 DNA reads TGCAGCGTAGGCCCCACTGATATTAGAGGGAATGAGCAGTTCTTC.

This chain joins TRBV28 and TRBJ1-1, with 11 bases identical to TRBD1. Germline trimming cut 7 bases from V and 5 bases from J; bases unmatched to any gene: 15. Per germline, CDR1 MDHEN and CDR2 SYDVKM. This CDR3 comprises 17 residues. CDR3 in DNA: TGTGCCAGCATTATTTCCCCGGGACAGGGGGACGGAACTGAAGCTTTCTTT. This gives the protein CASIISPGQGDGTEAFF. The full variable domain, in which reference TRBV28 and TRBJ1-1 provide the parts outside the CDR3, is DVKVTQSSRYLVKRTGEKVFLECVQDMDHENMFWYRQDPGLGLRLIYFSYDVKMKEKGDIPEGYSVSREKKERFSLILESASTNQTSMYLCASIISPGQGDGTEAFFGQGTRLTVV.

This chain joins TRBV5-1 and TRBJ2-4; possible D gene TRBD2, 6 bases. Trimming removed 3 bases at V and 8 bases at J, with 15 bases between. The CDR3 is made up of 14 amino acids. The germline V gene has CDR1 SGHRS and CDR2 YFSETQ. CDR3 protein: CASSWGKGEDIQYF. In nucleotides, the CDR3 is TGCGCCAGCAGCTGGGGTAAAGGGGAGGACATTCAGTACTTC.

This clone has a handful of counts. The chain carries TRBV5-4 and TRBJ1-6; D remains ambiguous. The germline gives CDR1 SGHNT, CDR2 YYREEE (reference sequence). V lost 0 bases to trimming and J lost 8 bases, with 3 bases between them. The CDR3 length is 12 residues. CDR3: CASSLADSPLHF. The CDR3 coding sequence is TGTGCCAGCAGCTTGGCGGATTCACCCCTCCACTTT. Based on the CDR3 plus reference TRBV5-4 and TRBJ1-6, the full variable domain is ETGVTQSPTHLIKTRGQQVTLRCSSQSGHNTVSWYQQALGQGPQFIFQYYREEENGRGNFPPRFSGLQFPNYSSELNVNALELDDSALYLCASSLADSPLHFGNGTRLTVT.